This entry features one T cell receptor (beta chain) sequence. Its recognized antigen is unknown. Within one base of it there is no much larger clone, and no base qualities were kept. This entry comes from a study of response to subunit inactivated influenza vaccine (dated by TCRdb to the late 2010s). About the investigation overall: The study used deep quantitative T cell receptor repertoire profiling to track responses to a trivalent subunit inactivated influenza vaccine. General conclusions and limits of the study: According to the authors, only a limited number of new T cells may be recruited by each seasonal influenza vaccination.

CDR1 and CDR2 are read off the germline V gene as MDHEN and SYDVKM. Spanning cysteine to phenylalanine, the CDR3 consists of 15 amino acids. The DNA shown is the 45-base CDR3, in frame from base 1. Trimming takes 5 bases from V and 4 bases from J, and the germline ends sit 12 bases apart. The library was built by means of RT-PCR. TCRdb shows the sequencer as Illumina HiSeq 2500. TCRdb reran the public reads through fastp at Q25 and MiXCR, keeping productive beta chains. Rows are combined by CDR3 protein, so each entry shows the most common genes and DNA. Counted in this sample were 500,000 or so distinct CDR3 sequences; approximately 10% of them appeared once. The ten largest clones take up roughly 12% of the sample. What this sample's time point label stands for: approximately 40 days after influenza vaccine administration.

This material consisted of PBMCs from blood, taken 45 days after vaccination. The sequence was collected from a man aged 45-65 years who received an inactivated influenza vaccine. Donor details come from another sample of the same person, matched by shared clones. This sequence uses TRBV28 and TRBJ1-6, and perhaps TRBD1 as D gene, on 6 matching bases. The CDR3 amino acid sequence is: CASSRDKGYNSPLHF. The sequence in DNA is TGTGCCAGCAGTCGGGACAAGGGATATAATTCACCCCTCCACTTT. The CDR3, completed at both ends by the reference TRBV28 and TRBJ1-6 genes, gives the full variable domain DVKVTQSSRYLVKRTGEKVFLECVQDMDHENMFWYRQDPGLGLRLIYFSYDVKMKEKGDIPEGYSVSREKKERFSLILESASTNQTSMYLCASSRDKGYNSPLHFGNGTRLTVT.